The 21 T cell receptor beta chains in this list originate from one sample, sequenced in a study. TCRdb passed the 5' RACE reads through MiXCR, listing each CDR3 protein once. The data contain over 50,000 distinct CDR3 sequences, roughly 22% of them singletons. The sequenced sample was tumor-infiltrating naive CD4+ T cells sorted from the breast tumor. Subset denoted: naive CD4+ T cells, CD4+CD45RA+CD25-. Every receptor here comes from a female donor with breast cancer.

This clonotype came up a few times. The rearrangement links TRBV9 to TRBJ2-3; 11 bases line up with TRBD2. Germline assignment: CDR1 SGDLS and CDR2 YYNGEE. The ends lost 6 bases at V and 4 bases at J; junction bases unmatched: 7. The CDR3 has 15 residues. The CDR3 DNA reads as TGTGCCAGCACCTTCTCACTAGCGGGAGCAGATACGCAGTATTTT. It specifies CASTFSLAGADTQYF.

This chain uses TRBV2 with TRBJ2-1, with D maybe TRBD2 (6 bases). The CDR3 contains 14 residues. V was pared by 9 bases and J by 2 bases, with 14 bases between. Germline assignment: CDR1 SNHLY and CDR2 FYNNEI. The chain's CDR3 is CASGLVAAYNEQFF. The CDR3 bases are TGTGCCAGTGGGTTGGTAGCGGCCTACAATGAGCAGTTCTTC.

The V and J genes are TRBV20-1 and TRBJ1-1, with TRBD1 identical over 9 bases. The CDR3 sequence is 12 residues long. In germline, CDR1 is DFQATT, CDR2 SNEGSKA (reference sequence). After removal of 6 bases from V and 11 bases from J, the junction contained 10 bases not matched to a gene. The CDR3 DNA follows: TGCAGTGCCACAGTGCAGACAGGGGGGGCTTTCTTT. Protein sequence: CSATVQTGGAFF.

The V gene is TRBV4-1, the J gene TRBJ2-7; 10 bases align to TRBD1. With V trimmed by 4 bases and J by 1 base, 4 bases remained unmatched. The germline V gene has CDR1 MGHRA and CDR2 YSYEKL. CDR3 size: 15 residues. CDR3 amino acids: CASSPRQGASYEQYF. The CDR3 nucleotides read TGCGCCAGCAGCCCAAGACAGGGGGCATCCTACGAGCAGTACTTC.

With respect to this clonotype: The missing conserved phenylalanine or tryptophan at the end of this CDR3 makes a read error likely. This sequence joins TRBV7-9 and TRBJ2-5; no definite D call. Germline V CDR1 and CDR2: SEHNR, FQNEAQ (reference sequence). The CDR3 spans 13 residues. CDR3 residues: CVSSPNDRETQYS. The DNA of the CDR3 is TGTGTCAGCAGCCCCAATGACCGGGAGACCCAGTACTCC.

This chain joins TRBV6-1 and TRBJ2-7; TRBD2 agrees at 11 bases. Losses at the gene ends were 7 bases for V and 4 bases for J; bases not matched to a gene: 9. Germline CDR1 is MNHNS and CDR2 is SASEGT. CDR3 size: 15 residues. The CDR3 reads CASKILAGEIYEQYF. CDR3 nucleotides: TGTGCCAGCAAAATACTAGCGGGAGAAATTTACGAGCAGTACTTC.

This clonotype showed up many times. This CDR3 is CASSSSDGETQYF. The CDR3 coding sequence is TGTGCCAGCAGTTCCTCGGACGGGGAGACCCAGTACTTC. The V call is TRBV12-3 or TRBV12-4, the J call TRBJ2-5; D gene unclear. CDR3 length: 13 residues. V lost 4 bases and J 5 bases, leaving 11 bases between the germline ends.

In this sample, this clonotype turned up a few times. This chain joins TRBV30 and TRBJ2-5, with TRBD1 matching 8 bases. CDR1 is GTSNPN, CDR2 SVGIG, per germline (reference sequence). The J segment lost 5 bases and the V segment lost 3 bases, leaving 5 bases of the junction unmatched. The CDR3 extends over 13 amino acids. Here the CDR3 reads CAWSQGAVETQYF. As DNA, the CDR3 is TGTGCCTGGAGCCAGGGGGCGGTGGAGACCCAGTACTTC.

V usage is TRBV7-2 and J usage is TRBJ2-5, with TRBD2 identical over 11 bases. Germline trimming cut 1 base from V and 3 bases from J; bases unmatched to any gene: 1. Germline V lookup: CDR1 SGHTA, CDR2 FQGNSA. The CDR3 spans 15 residues. CDR3 sequence: CASSLVGLAEETQYF. The CDR3 nucleotides are TGTGCCAGCAGCTTAGTGGGACTAGCGGAAGAGACCCAGTACTTC.

This clonotype showed up many times. The chain combines TRBV24-1 with TRBJ2-3; 9 nucleotides line up with TRBD2. There are 15 residues in the CDR3. Germline V lookup: CDR1 KGHDR, CDR2 SFDVKD. Unmatched junction bases numbered 5, after V lost 4 bases and J lost 4 bases. The CDR3 is CATSEPSGVADTQYF. The DNA of the CDR3 is TGTGCCACCAGTGAACCTAGCGGGGTAGCAGATACGCAGTATTTT.

Only a few counts were recorded for this clonotype. This chain uses TRBV2 with TRBJ1-1; D not resolved. V was shortened by 4 bases and J by 5 bases, with 11 bases between the two germline ends. CDR1 and CDR2 (germline): SNHLY, FYNNEI. The CDR3 spans 13 residues. CDR3 DNA: TGTGCCAGCAGTGCGGTCGAGGGAACTGAAGCTTTCTTT. Protein product: CASSAVEGTEAFF.

As for this clonotype: The junction departs from germline at one end; a sequencing error may be responsible. V and J are TRBV7-6 and TRBJ2-5; tentatively, D is TRBD1 or TRBD2 (5 bases each). The CDR3 sequence is 14 residues long. Germline values: CDR1 SGHVS, CDR2 FNYEAQ. CDR3 DNA sequence: TGTGCCAACAGCTCCGGACTGGGGCCGGAGACCCAGTACTTC. Translated: CANSSGLGPETQYF.

A few counts support this clonotype. The J gene is TRBJ1-2, the V gene TRBV4-1; TRBD1 might be the D (5 bases). The CDR3 is 15 amino acids. V lost 0 bases to trimming and J lost 5 bases, with 13 bases between them. Germline V gene data show CDR1 as MGHRA and CDR2 as YSYEKL. The CDR3 bases are TGCGCCAGCAGCCAAGATCCTGGGGCGAGGTATGGCTACACCTTC. It encodes CASSQDPGARYGYTF.

This clonotype was observed a few times. The CDR3 DNA sequence: TGTGCCAGCAGCCTTAGCGGGGGGGCGGGGCAAGAGACCCAGTACTTC. It translates to CASSLSGGAGQETQYF. The chain employs TRBV7-2 and TRBJ2-5; 11 positions agree with TRBD2. The CDR3 runs to 16 residues. V was clipped by 5 bases and J by 2 bases; unmatched bases: 7. From germline, CDR1 is SGHTA and CDR2 FQGNSA.

This clonotype was seen a handful of times. DNA for the CDR3: TGCAGTGCTAGACGGCAGGGTACTTCCGCAGATACGCAGTATTTT. Translating it yields CSARRQGTSADTQYF. The J gene is TRBJ2-3, the V gene TRBV20-1; a possible D gene is TRBD1 (5 bases). The CDR3 covers 15 residues. The V gene's germline CDR1 is DFQATT and CDR2 SNEGSKA (reference sequence). The V end was cut by 2 bases, the J end by 4 bases, with 16 bases between.

The DNA for the CDR3 is TGTGCCAGCAGCATACAGGGGCCAGATACGCAGTATTTT. It is translated as CASSIQGPDTQYF. This chain joins TRBV7-6 and TRBJ2-3, with 7 bases matching TRBD1. The germline CDR1 and CDR2 sequences are SGHVS and FNYEAQ. V dropped 5 bases and J dropped 4; count of bases not matched to a gene: 3. The CDR3 is 13 amino acids.

This clonotype came up a few times. This sequence joins TRBV5-1 and TRBJ2-1; D perhaps matches TRBD2 (6 bases). The V gene lost 1 base and the J gene lost 7 bases, with 15 bases spanning the gap. Germline V gene sequence: CDR1 SGHRS, CDR2 YFSETQ. The CDR3 contains 15 residues. CDR3 nucleotide sequence: TGCGCCAGCAGCTTGACGCGGGATCCCCGGAATGAGCAGTTCTTC. Translating gives CASSLTRDPRNEQFF.

This clonotype was seen a handful of times. V gene TRBV5-1 combines with J gene TRBJ1-6; TRBD1 aligns across 8 bases. Germline-derived CDR1 and CDR2 are SGHRS and YFSETQ. The length of the CDR3 is 15 residues. J gave up 10 bases and V 0 bases, and 6 bases lay outside the gene matches. CDR3 in amino acids: CASSLASRGQSPLHF. The CDR3, as DNA: TGCGCCAGCAGCTTGGCCAGCAGGGGGCAATCACCCCTCCACTTT.

This chain connects TRBV12-3 or TRBV12-4 to TRBJ1-4; 7 positions match TRBD1. Trimming cost V 5 bases and J 0 bases; bases outside gene matches: 6. CDR3 length: 16 residues. The CDR3 nucleotides are TGTGCCAGCAGTGCGGGACAGACAACAACTAATGAAAAACTGTTTTTT. Its translation: CASSAGQTTTNEKLFF.

This clonotype was counted ten times or more. The rearrangement uses TRBV5-1 and TRBJ2-1; D gene ambiguous. Germline CDR1 is SGHRS and CDR2 is YFSETQ. Trimming shortened V by 0 bases and J by 2 bases, and 15 bases separated the two germline ends. This CDR3 is built from 17 residues. CDR3 sequence: CASSLGVGGAPYNEQFF. The CDR3 bases are TGCGCCAGCAGCTTGGGAGTCGGCGGAGCCCCCTACAATGAGCAGTTCTTC.

This clonotype was seen a handful of times. The rearrangement links TRBV7-6 to TRBJ1-6, with a tentative D call TRBD1 (5 bases). CDR3 length: 15 residues. V lost 1 base and J 7 bases, leaving 11 bases between the germline ends. Germline V gene lookup returns CDR1 SGHVS and CDR2 FNYEAQ. This CDR3 reads CASSLGGGYNSPLHF. For the CDR3, the DNA is TGTGCCAGCAGCTTAGGGGGGGGTTACAATTCACCCCTCCACTTT.